The 6 T cell receptor beta chains below all came from one sample that was sequenced in a study of cytomegalovirus exposure and HLA in healthy donors. With 60 Vbeta and 13 Jbeta primers, the PCR was carried out. Sequencing was performed with immunoSEQ multiplex PCR; in TCRdb, only in-frame clones are kept and a portion is missing. This sample has over 150,000 clones, with about 88% found just once. Sequenced input: PBMCs. The receptors originated from a man aged 30-40 years in good health and CMV-seropositive.

This clone appeared once. The chain combines TRBV11-3 with TRBJ1-1; tentative D call: TRBD1 (5 bases). Germline loops: CDR1 SGHNT, CDR2 YENEEA. The CDR3 contains 14 residues. V was cut by 7 bases and J by 4 bases, with 16 bases left in between. Here the CDR3 reads CASTLAGGVTEAFF. DNA for the CDR3: TGTGCCAGCACCCTAGCGGGGGGTGTCACTGAAGCTTTCTTT.

This clone has just one count. The chain combines TRBV7-8 with TRBJ1-5, with D possibly matching TRBD1 (6 bases). The germline CDR1 and CDR2 sequences are SGHVS and FQNEAQ. The V and J ends lost 6 bases and 3 bases respectively, with 15 bases between them. CDR3 length equals 15 residues. The CDR3 DNA reads as TGTGCCAGCAGACAGGGAGGGGGAAACAATCAGCCCCAGCATTTT. Translated, it gives CASRQGGGNNQPQHF.

V is TRBV27 and J is TRBJ2-3; D ambiguous. Germline V gene data show CDR1 as MNHEY and CDR2 as SMNVEV (reference sequence). V gave up 2 bases and J gave up 4 bases, with 13 bases separating them. The CDR3 totals 15 residues. CDR3 nucleotides: TGTGCCAGCAGTTTACAACTACCGGTGGCAGATACGCAGTATTTT. It is translated as CASSLQLPVADTQYF.

The V call is TRBV6-5, the J call TRBJ1-2; 7 positions agree with TRBD1. V lost 5 bases, J lost 3 bases, and 6 bases stayed unmatched. CDR3 length: 14 residues. Germline CDR1 reads MNHEY; CDR2 reads SVGAGI. The CDR3 region is CASSRQGRDYGYTF. The CDR3 nucleotides are TGTGCCAGCAGTCGACAGGGACGGGACTATGGCTACACCTTC.

The chain couples TRBV7-2 to TRBJ2-7, with 8 bases fitting TRBD1. The trim removed 5 bases at V and 2 bases at J, leaving 2 bases unmatched. CDR3 length equals 13 residues. The germline gives CDR1 SGHTA, CDR2 FQGNSA. For the CDR3, the DNA is TGTGCCAGCAGCCCGACAGGGGCCTACGAGCAGTACGTC. The encoded protein is CASSPTGAYEQYV.

This clone has just one count. V gene TRBV13 combines with J gene TRBJ2-1; 9 nucleotides match TRBD1. The J segment lost 7 bases and the V segment lost 2 bases, leaving 18 bases of the junction unmatched. Per germline, CDR1 PRHDT and CDR2 FYEKMQ (reference sequence). This CDR3 spans 19 amino acids. CDR3 amino acids: CASSLWGQGTYYKGNEQFF. CDR3 bases: TGTGCCAGCAGCTTATGGGGACAGGGCACGTACTACAAGGGGAATGAGCAGTTCTTC.